Following are 3 T cell receptor beta chains from one sample sequenced in a study of metastatic and nonmetastatic thyroid tumors. TCRdb re-called clones via MiXCR from the PCR reads. There are some 45,000 clones in the sample; roughly 15% occur only once, and around 22% lies in the top ten. Thyroid surgery was performed in patients who had received no treatment beforehand. The sample taken for sequencing was blood. The source of these receptors is a female donor with papillary thyroid cancer or a benign thyroid nodule (not recorded which). Some clones in this sample may be carry-over from other donors' samples.

At least ten counts were recorded for this clone. The V gene is TRBV3-1, the J gene TRBJ2-2; TRBD1 might be the D (6 bases). Looked up from germline, CDR1 is LGHDT and CDR2 is YNNKEL (reference sequence). The CDR3 consists of 14 residues. With 1 base removed from V and 4 bases from J, the gap between germline ends came to 7 bases. The CDR3 sequence is CASSQVGATGELFF. CDR3 nucleotides: TGTGCCAGCAGCCAAGTGGGGGCCACCGGGGAGCTGTTTTTT.

For this clone: A clone one base away is much larger, so this may be a read error. The chain couples TRBV6-1 to TRBJ2-7; the D gene is possibly TRBD2 (5 bases). CDR1 MNHNS and CDR2 SASEGT come from the germline V gene. The CDR3 is 11 residues long. CDR3 region: CTSGVAYEQHF. The CDR3 nucleotides read TGTACCAGCGGTGTAGCCTACGAGCAGCACTTC.

The table lists this clone with a count of one. A read error may produce the germline difference seen at one junction end. The chain joins TRBV18 to TRBJ1-1; D is undetermined. CDR1 and CDR2 (germline): KGHSH, LQKENI. This CDR3 spans 14 amino acids. The CDR3 coding sequence is TGTGCCGGCTCACCACAGTCGGCGAACACTGAAGCTTTCTTT. It translates to CAGSPQSANTEAFF. The variable domain in full, completed from reference TRBV18 and TRBJ1-1, reads NAGVMQNPRHLVRRRGQEARLRCSPMKGHSHVYWYRQLPEEGLKFMVYLQKENIIDESGMPKERFSAEFPKEGPSILRIQQVVRGDSAAYFCAGSPQSANTEAFFGQGTRLTVV.